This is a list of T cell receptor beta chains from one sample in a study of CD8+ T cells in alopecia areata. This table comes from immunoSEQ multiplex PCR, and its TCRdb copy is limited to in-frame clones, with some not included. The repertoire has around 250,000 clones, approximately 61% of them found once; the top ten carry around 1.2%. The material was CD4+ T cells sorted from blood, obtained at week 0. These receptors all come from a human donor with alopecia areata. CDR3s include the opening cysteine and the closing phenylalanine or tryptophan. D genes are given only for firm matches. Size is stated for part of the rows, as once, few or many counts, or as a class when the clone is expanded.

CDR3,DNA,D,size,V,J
CASTGTTGGSKYGDGYTF,TGTGCCAGCACTGGTACGACAGGAGGTTCGAAATACGGGGATGGCTACACCTTC,-,once,TRBV7-9,TRBJ1-2
CAWARLINSPLHF,TGTGCCTGGGCCCGGCTGATCAATTCACCCCTCCACTTT,-,-,TRBV30,TRBJ1-6
CASRTGQHSYEQYF,TGTGCCAGCCGTACGGGACAGCACTCCTACGAGCAGTACTTC,TRBD1,-,TRBV6-5,TRBJ2-7
CSARVVETQYF,TGCAGTGCTAGGGTAGTGGAGACCCAGTACTTC,-,-,TRBV20-1,TRBJ2-5
CAWSVGRSGNTIYF,TGTGCCTGGAGTGTCGGCCGATCAGGAAACACCATATATTTT,-,-,TRBV30,TRBJ1-3
CSGWWETQYF,TGCAGTGGTTGGTGGGAGACCCAGTACTTC,-,few,TRBV20-1,TRBJ2-5
CASSSADRDFYEQYF,TGTGCCAGCAGTTCTGCCGACAGGGATTTTTACGAGCAGTACTTC,TRBD1,-,TRBV28,TRBJ2-7
CSVEGATEAFF,TGCAGCGTTGAGGGGGCCACTGAAGCTTTCTTT,-,-,TRBV29-1,TRBJ1-1
CAWSGGHYGYTF,TGTGCCTGGAGTGGGGGTCACTATGGCTACACCTTC,-,once,TRBV30,TRBJ1-2
CSARPGQGMETQYF,TGCAGCGCCCGACCGGGACAGGGAATGGAGACCCAGTACTTC,TRBD1,-,TRBV29-1,TRBJ2-5
CASSLGPNQPQHF,TGCGCCAGCAGCTTGGGGCCAAATCAGCCCCAGCATTTT,-,-,TRBV5-1,TRBJ1-5
CASSLEGQDNQPQHF,TGCGCCAGCAGCTTGGAGGGACAAGACAATCAGCCCCAGCATTTT,-,-,TRBV5-1,TRBJ1-5
CSVRGLAGYQETQYF,TGCAGCGTTAGAGGACTAGCGGGGTACCAAGAGACCCAGTACTTC,TRBD2,few,TRBV29-1,TRBJ2-5